The rows below give T cell receptor beta chains drawn from one sample of a study of spatial heterogeneity in lung cancer. Each CDR3 protein is one row after TCRdb ran MiXCR on the 5' RACE reads. The sample has tens of thousands of distinct CDR3 sequences; 15% to 20% are singletons. This material consisted of PBMCs, taken at follow-up. The receptors come from a male donor with early-stage non-small cell lung cancer. Both conserved end residues are part of each CDR3. Fields, in order: clone size, V gene, D gene, J gene, CDR3 protein, CDR3 DNA. The D gene is left open where the match is weak. Only some rows state a clone size, as once, few, many or a class for expanded clones.

>.|TRBV12-3/TRBV12-4|TRBD2|TRBJ2-2
CASSETSGRAGELFF
TGTGCCAGCAGTGAGACTAGCGGGAGGGCCGGGGAGCTGTTTTTT
>many|TRBV24-1|TRBD2|TRBJ2-1
CATSDGTSVGEQFF
TGTGCCACCAGTGATGGGACTAGCGTTGGTGAGCAGTTCTTC
>few|TRBV20-1|.|TRBJ2-3
CSAGQPDTQYF
TGCAGTGCTGGACAGCCCGATACGCAGTATTTT
>many|TRBV7-9|.|TRBJ2-7
CASSRDTDWTYEQYF
TGTGCCAGCAGCCGGGACACGGATTGGACCTACGAGCAGTACTTC
>many|TRBV30|.|TRBJ1-1
CAFTPVDTEAFF
TGTGCCTTCACCCCCGTGGACACTGAAGCTTTCTTT
>.|TRBV20-1|TRBD2|TRBJ2-5
CSARPLDKRGDQETQYF
TGCAGTGCTAGACCCTTGGACAAGCGGGGGGACCAAGAGACCCAGTACTTC
>.|TRBV7-8|.|TRBJ1-2
CASSFGARNYGYTF
TGTGCCAGCAGCTTCGGGGCACGCAACTATGGCTACACCTTC
>many|TRBV6-5|.|TRBJ1-5
CASSYSGGNQPQHF
TGTGCCAGCAGTTACTCAGGGGGGAATCAGCCCCAGCATTTT
>.|TRBV20-1|.|TRBJ1-1
CSARVYMDTEAFF
TGCAGTGCTAGAGTCTACATGGACACTGAAGCTTTCTTT
>few|TRBV3-1|.|TRBJ2-7
CASSQRGKAYEQYF
TGTGCCAGCAGCCAGAGAGGAAAGGCCTACGAGCAGTACTTC
>.|TRBV7-9|.|TRBJ2-4
CASSFIGVEQYF
TGTGCCAGCAGCTTTATAGGGGTGGAGCAGTACTTC
>.|TRBV29-1|TRBD1|TRBJ1-1
CSVEGDRGLNTEAFF
TGCAGCGTTGAAGGGGACAGGGGATTGAACACTGAAGCTTTCTTT
>.|TRBV27|TRBD2|TRBJ2-1
CASSQRLAGAYNEQFF
TGTGCCAGCAGTCAAAGACTAGCGGGAGCCTACAATGAGCAGTTCTTC
>many|TRBV9|.|TRBJ1-6
CASSERGSPPLHF
TGTGCCAGCAGCGAAAGGGGTTCTCCACCCCTCCACTTT
>few|TRBV29-1|TRBD1|TRBJ1-2
CSVGNRDRGRGKYGYTF
TGCAGCGTGGGAAACCGGGACAGGGGGCGCGGAAAGTATGGCTACACCTTC
>few|TRBV6-6|.|TRBJ1-5
CASSYSGGLSQPQHF
TGTGCCAGCAGTTACAGTGGGGGGCTTTCTCAGCCCCAGCATTTT
>.|TRBV24-1|.|TRBJ2-5
CATSDNVEVGETQYF
TGTGCCACCAGTGACAACGTGGAAGTAGGGGAGACCCAGTACTTC
>.|TRBV3-1|.|TRBJ1-4
CASSQGTNEKLFF
TGTGCCAGCAGCCAGGGCACTAATGAAAAACTGTTTTTT
>few|TRBV9|.|TRBJ1-5
CASSVSDSPNQPQHF
TGTGCCAGCAGCGTATCGGACAGCCCGAATCAGCCCCAGCATTTT
>.|TRBV24-1|.|TRBJ2-3
CATSDKAQGGTDTQYF
TGTGCCACCAGTGATAAGGCTCAGGGTGGGACAGATACGCAGTATTTT